The 6 T cell receptor beta chains listed next were all sequenced from one sample in a study of cytotoxic CD8 clonotypes in ibrutinib-treated CLL. Sequenced by immunoSEQ multiplex PCR; TCRdb stores in-frame clones only, minus some. In the table there are approximately 100,000 clones, 45% to 65% of which are singletons. Sequencing used PBMCs, obtained after 24 months of ibrutinib treatment. The receptors were sampled from a human donor with chronic lymphocytic leukemia.

The chain uses TRBV7-3 and TRBJ2-3, with 7 bases fitting TRBD2. Losses at the gene ends were 0 bases for V and 11 bases for J; bases not matched to a gene: 5. This CDR3 region has 13 residues. CDR1 is SGHTA and CDR2 is FQGTGA in the germline V gene. CDR3 residues: CASSLTRREGQYF. DNA for the CDR3: TGTGCCAGCAGCTTAACCCGGAGGGAGGGGCAGTATTTT.

This clone was recorded a few times. The J gene is TRBJ1-2, the V gene TRBV2, with 12 bases matching TRBD1. V lost 6 bases, J lost 7 bases, and 3 bases stayed unmatched. The CDR3 has 13 residues. The germline V gene has CDR1 SNHLY and CDR2 FYNNEI. In DNA, the CDR3 is TGTGCCAGCAGGGGGACAGGGGGCGTTGGCTACACCTTC. This encodes CASRGTGGVGYTF. The full variable domain, its missing parts supplied by reference TRBV2 and TRBJ1-2, is EPEVTQTPSHQVTQMGQEVILRCVPISNHLYFYWYRQILGQKVEFLVSFYNNEISEKSEIFDDQFSVERPDGSNFTLKIRSTKLEDSAMYFCASRGTGGVGYTFGSGTRLTVV.

The chain links TRBV7-9 to TRBJ2-7, with TRBD2 identical over 14 bases. Germline trimming cut 3 bases from V and 7 bases from J; bases unmatched to any gene: 8. CDR1 is SEHNR, CDR2 FQNEAQ, per germline (reference sequence). There are 16 residues in the CDR3. For the CDR3, the DNA is TGTGCCAGCAGCTTCCCGACTAGCGGGGGGGCGGGAGAGCAGTACTTC. This encodes CASSFPTSGGAGEQYF. Supplemented by reference TRBV7-9 and TRBJ2-7, the full variable domain reads DTGVSQNPRHKITKRGQNVTFRCDPISEHNRLYWYRQTLGQGPEFLTYFQNEAQLEKSRLLSDRFSAERPKGSFSTLEIQRTEQGDSAMYLCASSFPTSGGAGEQYFGPGTRLTVT.

The genes are TRBV29-1 and TRBJ2-7; tentative D call: TRBD2 (7 bases). From germline, CDR1 is SQVTM and CDR2 ANQGSEA. CDR3 length: 14 amino acids. The ends were cut back, 6 bases at V and 5 bases at J, with 20 bases in the middle. The CDR3 DNA reads TGCAGCGTGCTCCCGGGGGGCTCTTCGGACGAGCAGTACTTC. Protein product: CSVLPGGSSDEQYF.

This chain links TRBV29-1 with TRBJ1-2; D perhaps matches TRBD1 (5 bases). This CDR3 region has 13 residues. Looked up from germline, CDR1 is SQVTM and CDR2 is ANQGSEA. V was trimmed by 3 bases and J by 7 bases, leaving 15 bases between them. The CDR3 DNA sequence: TGCAGCGTTGAGGGGCTCGGGGCCTCTGGCTACACCTTC. This sequence encodes CSVEGLGASGYTF.

The chain joins TRBV29-1 to TRBJ2-1, with D possibly called TRBD1 or TRBD2 (6 bases each). CDR1 is SQVTM and CDR2 is ANQGSEA in the germline V gene. This CDR3 is built from 12 residues. Trimming took 4 bases from V and 10 from J, leaving 14 bases between them. The CDR3 DNA is TGCAGCGTTGCCCAAGGGGGAGGCGAGCAGTTCTTC. It specifies CSVAQGGGEQFF.